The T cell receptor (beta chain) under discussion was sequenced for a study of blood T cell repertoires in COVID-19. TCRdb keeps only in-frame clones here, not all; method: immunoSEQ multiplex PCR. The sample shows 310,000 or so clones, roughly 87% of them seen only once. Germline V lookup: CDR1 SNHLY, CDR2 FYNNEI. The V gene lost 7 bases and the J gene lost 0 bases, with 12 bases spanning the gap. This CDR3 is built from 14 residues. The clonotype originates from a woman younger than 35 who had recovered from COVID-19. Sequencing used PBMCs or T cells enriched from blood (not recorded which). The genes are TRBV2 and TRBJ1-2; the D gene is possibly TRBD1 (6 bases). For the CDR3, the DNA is TGTGCCAGCAAAGGACAGCAAGCTAACTATGGCTACACCTTC. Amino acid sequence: CASKGQQANYGYTF.